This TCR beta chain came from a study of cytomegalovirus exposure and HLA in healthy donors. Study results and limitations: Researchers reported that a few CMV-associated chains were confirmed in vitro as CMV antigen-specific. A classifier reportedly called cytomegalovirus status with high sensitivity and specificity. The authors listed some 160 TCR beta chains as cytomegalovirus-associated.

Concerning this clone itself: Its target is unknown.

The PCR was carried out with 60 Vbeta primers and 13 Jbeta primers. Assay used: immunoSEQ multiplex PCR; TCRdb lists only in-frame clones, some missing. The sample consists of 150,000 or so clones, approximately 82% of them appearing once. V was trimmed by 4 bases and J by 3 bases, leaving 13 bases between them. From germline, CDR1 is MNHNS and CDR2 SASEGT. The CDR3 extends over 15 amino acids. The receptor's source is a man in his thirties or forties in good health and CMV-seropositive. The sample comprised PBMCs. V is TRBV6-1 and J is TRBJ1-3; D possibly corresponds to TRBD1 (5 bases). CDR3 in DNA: TGTGCCAGCAGTGCCTGGGGGGGAGGTGGAAACACCATATATTTT. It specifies CASSAWGGGGNTIYF.